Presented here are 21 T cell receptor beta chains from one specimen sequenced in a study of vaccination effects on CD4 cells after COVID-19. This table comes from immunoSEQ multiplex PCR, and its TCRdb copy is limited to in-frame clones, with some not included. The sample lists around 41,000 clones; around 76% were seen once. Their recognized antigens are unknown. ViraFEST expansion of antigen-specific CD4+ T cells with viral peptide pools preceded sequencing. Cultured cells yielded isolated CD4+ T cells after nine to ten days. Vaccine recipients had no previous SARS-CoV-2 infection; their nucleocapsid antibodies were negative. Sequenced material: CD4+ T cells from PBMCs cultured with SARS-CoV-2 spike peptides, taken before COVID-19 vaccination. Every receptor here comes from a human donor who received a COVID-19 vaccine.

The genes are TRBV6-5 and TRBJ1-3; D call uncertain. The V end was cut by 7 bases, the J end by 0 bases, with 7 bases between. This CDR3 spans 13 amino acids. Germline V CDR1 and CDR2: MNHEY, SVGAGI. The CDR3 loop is CASTPRSGNTIYF. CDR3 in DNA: TGTGCCAGCACCCCTCGCTCTGGAAACACCATATATTTT.

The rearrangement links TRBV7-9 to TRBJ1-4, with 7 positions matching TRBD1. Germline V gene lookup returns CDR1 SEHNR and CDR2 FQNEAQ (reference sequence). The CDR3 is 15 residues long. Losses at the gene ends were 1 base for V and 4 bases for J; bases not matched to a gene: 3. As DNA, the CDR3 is TGTGCCAGCAGCTTAGGAGGGACAGTTAATGAAAAACTGTTTTTT. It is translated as CASSLGGTVNEKLFF.

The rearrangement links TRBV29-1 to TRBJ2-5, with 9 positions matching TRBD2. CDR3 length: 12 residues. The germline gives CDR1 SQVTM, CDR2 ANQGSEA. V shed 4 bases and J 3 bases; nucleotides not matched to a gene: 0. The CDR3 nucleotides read TGCAGCGTTGGACTAGCGGAAGAGACCCAGTACTTC. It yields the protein CSVGLAEETQYF. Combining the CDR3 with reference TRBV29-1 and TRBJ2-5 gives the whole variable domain SAVISQKPSRDICQRGTSLTIQCQVDSQVTMMFWYRQQPGQSLTLIATANQGSEATYESGFVIDKFPISRPNLTFSTLTVSNMSPEDSSIYLCSVGLAEETQYFGPGTRLLVL.

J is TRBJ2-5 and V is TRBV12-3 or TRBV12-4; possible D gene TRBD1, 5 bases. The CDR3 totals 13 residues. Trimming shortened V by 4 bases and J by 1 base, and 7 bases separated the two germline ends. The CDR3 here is CASSSRVQETQYF. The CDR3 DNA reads TGTGCCAGCAGTTCCAGGGTCCAAGAGACCCAGTACTTC.

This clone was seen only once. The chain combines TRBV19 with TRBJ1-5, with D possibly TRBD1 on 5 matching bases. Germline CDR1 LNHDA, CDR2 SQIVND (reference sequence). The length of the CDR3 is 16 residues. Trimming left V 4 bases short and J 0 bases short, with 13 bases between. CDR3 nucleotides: TGTGCCAGTAGTACCCACGACAGTTATAGCAATCAGCCCCAGCATTTT. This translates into CASSTHDSYSNQPQHF.

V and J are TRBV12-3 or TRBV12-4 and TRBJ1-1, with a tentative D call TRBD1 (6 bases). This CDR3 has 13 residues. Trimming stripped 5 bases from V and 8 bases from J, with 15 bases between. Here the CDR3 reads CASSPRRGTEAFF. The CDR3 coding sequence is TGTGCCAGCAGTCCAAGGCGGGGGACAGAAGCTTTCTTT.

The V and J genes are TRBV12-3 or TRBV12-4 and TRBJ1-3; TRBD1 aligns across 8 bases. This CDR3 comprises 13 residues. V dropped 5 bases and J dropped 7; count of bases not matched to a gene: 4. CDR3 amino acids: CASSKDRVNTIYF. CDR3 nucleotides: TGTGCCAGCAGTAAGGACAGGGTGAACACCATATATTTT.

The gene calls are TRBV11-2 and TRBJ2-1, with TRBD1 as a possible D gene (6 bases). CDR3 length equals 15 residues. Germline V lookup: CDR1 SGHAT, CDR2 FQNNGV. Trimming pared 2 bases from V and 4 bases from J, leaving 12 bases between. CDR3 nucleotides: TGTGCCAGCAGCTTATACAGGGCTCCATACAATGAGCAGTTCTTC. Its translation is CASSLYRAPYNEQFF.

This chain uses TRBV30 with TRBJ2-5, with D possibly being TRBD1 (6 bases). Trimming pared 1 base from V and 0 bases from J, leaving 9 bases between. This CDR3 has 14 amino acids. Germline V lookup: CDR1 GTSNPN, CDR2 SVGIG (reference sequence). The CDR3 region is CAWSATGYQETQYF. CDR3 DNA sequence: TGTGCCTGGAGTGCCACAGGGTACCAAGAGACCCAGTACTTC.

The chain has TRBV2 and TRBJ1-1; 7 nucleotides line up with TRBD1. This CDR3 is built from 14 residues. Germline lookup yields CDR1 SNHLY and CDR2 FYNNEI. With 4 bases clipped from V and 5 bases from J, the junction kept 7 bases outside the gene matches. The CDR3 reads CASSGIRGSTEAFF. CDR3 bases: TGTGCCAGCAGTGGGATCAGGGGGAGTACTGAAGCTTTCTTT.

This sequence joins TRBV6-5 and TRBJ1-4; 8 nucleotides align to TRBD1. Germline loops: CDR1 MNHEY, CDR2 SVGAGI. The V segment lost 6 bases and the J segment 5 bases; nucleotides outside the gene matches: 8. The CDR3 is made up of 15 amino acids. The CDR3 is CASSSQGQENEKLFF. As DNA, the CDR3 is TGTGCCAGCAGCTCGCAGGGACAGGAGAATGAAAAACTGTTTTTT.

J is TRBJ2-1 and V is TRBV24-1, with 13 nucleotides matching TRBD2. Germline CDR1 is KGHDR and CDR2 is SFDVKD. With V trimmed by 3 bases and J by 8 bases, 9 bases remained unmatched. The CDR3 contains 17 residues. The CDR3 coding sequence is TGTGCCACCAGTGATCGGACTAGCGGGGGCGGTATCGATGAGCAGTTCTTC. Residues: CATSDRTSGGGIDEQFF.

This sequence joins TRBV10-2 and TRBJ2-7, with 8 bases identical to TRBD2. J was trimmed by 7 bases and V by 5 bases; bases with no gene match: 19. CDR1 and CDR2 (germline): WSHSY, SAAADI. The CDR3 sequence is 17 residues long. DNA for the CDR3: TGCGCCAGCAGTATGGGCGGGGGGCCGAATTGGGAGAGGGAGCAGTACGTC. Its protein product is CASSMGGGPNWEREQYV.

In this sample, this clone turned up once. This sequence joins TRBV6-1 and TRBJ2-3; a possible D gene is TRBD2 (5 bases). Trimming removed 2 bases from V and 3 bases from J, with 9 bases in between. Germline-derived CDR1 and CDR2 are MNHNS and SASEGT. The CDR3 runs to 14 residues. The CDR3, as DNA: TGTGCCAGCAGTGAATGGAGGATGACAGATACGCAGTATTTT. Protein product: CASSEWRMTDTQYF.

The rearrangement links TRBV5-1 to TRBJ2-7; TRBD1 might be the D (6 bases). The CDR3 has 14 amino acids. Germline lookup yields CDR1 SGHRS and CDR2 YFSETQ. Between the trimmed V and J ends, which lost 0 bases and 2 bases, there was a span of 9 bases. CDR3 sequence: CASSLATGPYEQYV. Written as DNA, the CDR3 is TGCGCCAGCAGCTTGGCAACAGGGCCCTACGAGCAGTACGTC.

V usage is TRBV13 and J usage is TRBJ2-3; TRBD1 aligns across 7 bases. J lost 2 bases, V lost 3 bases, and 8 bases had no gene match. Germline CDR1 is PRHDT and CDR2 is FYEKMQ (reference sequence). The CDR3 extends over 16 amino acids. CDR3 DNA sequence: TGTGCCAGCAGCTTTAGTGACAGGGTAGTCACAGATACGCAGTATTTT. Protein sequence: CASSFSDRVVTDTQYF. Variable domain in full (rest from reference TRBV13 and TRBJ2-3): AAGVIQSPRHLIKEKRETATLKCYPIPRHDTVYWYQQGPGQDPQFLISFYEKMQSDKGSIPDRFSAQQFSDYHSELNMSSLELGDSALYFCASSFSDRVVTDTQYFGPGTRLTVL.

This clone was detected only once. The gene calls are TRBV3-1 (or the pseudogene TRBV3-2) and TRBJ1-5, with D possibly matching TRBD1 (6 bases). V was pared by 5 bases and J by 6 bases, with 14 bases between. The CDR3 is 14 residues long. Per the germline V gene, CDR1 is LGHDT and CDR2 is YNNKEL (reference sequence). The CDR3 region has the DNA TGTGCCAGCAGCTGGGGGCTTACGGCTCAGCCCCAGCATTTT. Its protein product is CASSWGLTAQPQHF.

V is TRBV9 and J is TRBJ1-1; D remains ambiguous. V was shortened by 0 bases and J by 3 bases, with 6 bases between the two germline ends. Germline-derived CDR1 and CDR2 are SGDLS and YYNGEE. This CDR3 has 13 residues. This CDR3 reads CASSVDIYTEAFF. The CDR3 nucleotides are TGTGCCAGCAGCGTAGACATCTACACTGAAGCTTTCTTT.

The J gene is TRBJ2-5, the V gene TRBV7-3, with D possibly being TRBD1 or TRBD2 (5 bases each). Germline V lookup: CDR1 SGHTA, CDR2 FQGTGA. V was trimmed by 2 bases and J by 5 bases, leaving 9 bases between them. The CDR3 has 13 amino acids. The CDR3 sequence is CASSLLGTETQYF. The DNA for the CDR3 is TGTGCCAGCAGCTTATTAGGGACGGAGACCCAGTACTTC. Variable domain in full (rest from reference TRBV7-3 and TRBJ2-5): GAGVSQTPSNKVTEKGKYVELRCDPISGHTALYWYRQSLGQGPEFLIYFQGTGAADDSGLPNDRFFAVRPEGSVSTLKIQRTERGDSAVYLCASSLLGTETQYFGPGTRLLVL.

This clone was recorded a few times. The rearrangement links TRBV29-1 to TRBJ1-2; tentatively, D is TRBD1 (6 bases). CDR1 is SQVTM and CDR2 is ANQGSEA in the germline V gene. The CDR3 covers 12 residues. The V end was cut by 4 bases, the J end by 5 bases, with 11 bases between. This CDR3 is CSVATGMYGYTF. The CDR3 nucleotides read TGCAGCGTTGCCACAGGGATGTATGGCTACACCTTC.

The CDR3 loop is CASRRLGGPYNEQFF. The CDR3 DNA reads as TGTGCCAGCAGACGTTTAGGGGGGCCCTACAATGAGCAGTTCTTC. The V gene is TRBV6-5, the J gene TRBJ2-1; TRBD1 or TRBD2 may be the D gene (6 bases each). Germline assignment: CDR1 MNHEY and CDR2 SVGAGI. Trimming left V 6 bases short and J 2 bases short, with 14 bases between. The CDR3 consists of 15 residues.